The sequence of this TCR beta chain was determined in a study of follicular helper T cells after annual influenza vaccination. Between the trimmed V and J ends, which lost 5 bases and 4 bases, there was a span of 14 bases. CDR1 is SEHNR, CDR2 FQNEAQ, per germline (reference sequence). The length of the CDR3 is 15 residues. Time point noted: 2014-2015 season, pre-vaccination. ICOS+CD38+ and ICOS-CD38- fractions were sorted from non-naive CD4+CXCR5+PD-1+ cells. Sequencing used immunoSEQ multiplex PCR; TCRdb keeps in-frame clones, though not all of them. The table records approximately 25,000 clones, approximately 80% of them present only once.

This TCR derives from an adult who received the influenza vaccine. The specimen comprised CXCR5+ CD38- circulating T follicular helper cells from blood, sampled on the day of influenza vaccination. Subset denoted: circulating Tfh, non-naive CD4+CXCR5+PD-1+ (ICOS+CD38+ or ICOS-CD38-). The chain recombines TRBV7-9 with TRBJ1-4; D remains unclear. CDR3 sequence: CASSHPGMGNEKLFF. The CDR3 DNA reads TGTGCCAGCAGCCACCCCGGGATGGGTAATGAAAAACTGTTTTTT.